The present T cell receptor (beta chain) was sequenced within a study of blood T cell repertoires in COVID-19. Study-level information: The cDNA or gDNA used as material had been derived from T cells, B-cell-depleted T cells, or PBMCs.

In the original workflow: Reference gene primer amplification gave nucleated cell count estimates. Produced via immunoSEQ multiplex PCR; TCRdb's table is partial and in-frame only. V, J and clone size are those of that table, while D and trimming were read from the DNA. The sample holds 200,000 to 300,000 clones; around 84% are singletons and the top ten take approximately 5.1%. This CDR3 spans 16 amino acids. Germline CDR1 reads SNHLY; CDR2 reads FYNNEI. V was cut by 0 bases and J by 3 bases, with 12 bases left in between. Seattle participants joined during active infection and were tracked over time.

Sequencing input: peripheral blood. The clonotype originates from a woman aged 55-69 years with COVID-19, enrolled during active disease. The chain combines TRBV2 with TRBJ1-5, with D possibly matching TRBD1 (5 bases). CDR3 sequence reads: CASSEARLRDNQPQHF. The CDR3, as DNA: TGTGCCAGCAGTGAAGCGCGGCTCAGGGACAATCAGCCCCAGCATTTT.